This passage covers 18 T cell receptor beta chains from one sample sequenced in a study of blood T cells in healthy people across ages. Sample-barcoded 5' priming and a J-beta primer mix drove a second PCR of about 6 to 12 cycles. From the 5' RACE reads, TCRdb called clonotypes with MiXCR, one entry per CDR3 protein. The sample holds about 1,600,000 distinct CDR3 sequences, roughly 40% seen once. Sequenced input: blood. The receptors stem from a woman between 18 and 29 years old in good health.

This clonotype was seen many times. The junction does not match germline at one end; this may be a read error. The chain recombines TRBV7-2 with TRBJ2-1; no firm D call. The CDR3 extends over 15 amino acids. Per germline, CDR1 SGHTA and CDR2 FQGNSA. This CDR3 reads CASGLAGSPYNEQFF. CDR3 in DNA: TGTGCCAGCGGCTTGGCAGGCTCTCCCTACAATGAGCAGTTCTTC.

This clonotype has just a few counts. The V and J genes are TRBV9 and TRBJ2-3; D remains unclear. The germline gives CDR1 SGDLS, CDR2 YYNGEE. V was pared by 2 bases and J by 1 base, with 17 bases between. The CDR3 extends over 17 amino acids. The CDR3 DNA is TGTGCCAGCAGCGTGCATGTGGCAGCCGATGGCACAGATACGCAGTATTTT. Its translation: CASSVHVAADGTDTQYF.

This clonotype was seen ten or more times. This sequence joins TRBV6-5 and TRBJ2-1; possible D gene TRBD1, 6 bases. CDR3 size: 11 residues. The germline V gene has CDR1 MNHEY and CDR2 SVGAGI. Trimming stripped 5 bases from V and 10 bases from J, with 9 bases between. Here the CDR3 DNA reads TGTGCCAGCAGTCAGGGACAAGAGCAGTTCTTC. Protein product: CASSQGQEQFF.

This clonotype was detected a few times. V usage is TRBV29-1 and J usage is TRBJ1-5; tentatively, D is TRBD1 (6 bases). CDR3 size: 14 residues. Deletions cut 2 bases from V and 11 bases from J, with 19 bases between. Germline V gene lookup returns CDR1 SQVTM and CDR2 ANQGSEA. In DNA, the CDR3 is TGCAGCGTTGAACATGGGTCAGGGGTAGGGGCCCAGCATTTT. Translating it yields CSVEHGSGVGAQHF.

This chain uses TRBV6-5 with TRBJ2-4, with D possibly matching TRBD2 (5 bases). The end of the DNA is better explained by TRBJ2-7, so the J call may be wrong. Germline V gene lookup returns CDR1 MNHEY and CDR2 SVGAGI. CDR3 size: 14 residues. The chain's CDR3 is CASSYSPPGDEQYF. CDR3 nucleotides: TGTGCCAGCAGTTACTCCCCCCCCGGGGACGAGCAGTACTTC.

The sample holds many counts of this clonotype. The chain recombines TRBV7-2 with TRBJ2-3; the D is unclear. V lost 1 base and J 1 base, leaving 6 bases between the germline ends. The CDR3 is 14 amino acids. Germline V lookup: CDR1 SGHTA, CDR2 FQGNSA. CDR3 in amino acids: CASSLDSGTDTQYF. In nucleotides, the CDR3 is TGTGCCAGCAGCTTAGATTCCGGCACAGATACGCAGTATTTT.

The chain's CDR3 is CASSLVGAGNYEQYF. CDR3 sequence (DNA): TGTGCCAGCAGCTTAGTGGGCGCGGGGAACTACGAGCAGTACTTC. The chain employs TRBV7-9 and TRBJ2-7; D is possibly TRBD2 (6 bases). The CDR3 contains 15 residues. CDR1 and CDR2 from the germline V gene are SEHNR and FQNEAQ (reference sequence). V shed 1 base and J shed 3 bases, with 13 bases lying between them.

The chain recombines TRBV2 with TRBJ2-5, with 7 nucleotides matching TRBD2. The J call may be wrong; the DNA end is better matched by TRBJ2-7. Germline V gene lookup returns CDR1 SNHLY and CDR2 FYNNEI. The CDR3 covers 18 residues. In DNA form, the CDR3 reads TGTGCCAGCACTGGGGCTAGCGGAGGTGGAAAGGTCTTCTACGAGCAGTACTTC. Encoded protein: CASTGASGGGKVFYEQYF.

The J gene is TRBJ2-7, the V gene TRBV20-1; the D gene is possibly TRBD2 (6 bases). The V gene's germline CDR1 is DFQATT and CDR2 SNEGSKA (reference sequence). This CDR3 is built from 14 residues. V lost 0 bases to trimming and J lost 0 bases, with 9 bases between them. The CDR3, as DNA: TGCAGTGCTAGAGAGGACGGGAGCTCCTACGAGCAGTACTTC. This encodes CSAREDGSSYEQYF.

This chain connects TRBV28 to TRBJ1-4, with D maybe TRBD1 (5 bases). The CDR3 is made up of 17 amino acids. CDR1 and CDR2 from the germline V gene are MDHEN and SYDVKM. V lost 6 bases, J lost 3 bases, and 20 bases lay in between. The CDR3 bases are TGTGCCAGCAGGGCCCCACCCACCAGGGCAGCTAATGAAAAACTGTTTTTT. Residues: CASRAPPTRAANEKLFF.

This clonotype was picked up a small number of times. V gene TRBV11-3 combines with J gene TRBJ2-1; D unresolved. V dropped 3 bases and J dropped 7 bases, with 13 bases sitting between them. This CDR3 has 14 amino acids. The germline V gene has CDR1 SGHNT and CDR2 YENEEA. CDR3 nucleotide sequence: TGTGCCAGCAGCTTCCGGGCAGTAGTGAATGAGCAGTTCTTC. Its protein is CASSFRAVVNEQFF.

CDR3 sequence reads: CASSPSGTRIHNEQFF. The DNA of the CDR3 is TGTGCCAGCAGTCCTTCCGGGACTAGAATCCACAATGAGCAGTTCTTC. The rearrangement joins TRBV7-9 to TRBJ2-1; 8 bases are a match to TRBD2. The CDR3 runs to 16 residues. V dropped 6 bases and J dropped 5; count of bases not matched to a gene: 12. Germline V CDR1 and CDR2: SEHNR, FQNEAQ (reference sequence).

This clonotype was seen more than once but under ten times. V gene TRBV28 combines with J gene TRBJ2-7; D perhaps matches TRBD2 (6 bases). The V and J ends lost 7 bases and 3 bases respectively, with 16 bases between them. The CDR3 extends over 14 amino acids. Germline V lookup: CDR1 MDHEN, CDR2 SYDVKM. CDR3 protein: CASTNRDSLYEQYF. The CDR3 coding sequence is TGTGCCAGCACGAACCGGGACTCGCTCTACGAGCAGTACTTC.

The CDR3 sequence: CSARNPTGLNTEAFF. As DNA, the CDR3 is TGCAGTGCTAGAAACCCGACAGGGTTGAACACTGAAGCTTTCTTT. This sequence joins TRBV20-1 and TRBJ1-1; 7 positions agree with TRBD1. With V trimmed by 2 bases and J by 0 bases, 6 bases remained unmatched. The germline gives CDR1 DFQATT, CDR2 SNEGSKA (reference sequence). The CDR3 has 15 residues.

The rearrangement joins TRBV28 to TRBJ1-2; the match to TRBD1 covers 9 bases. Germline-derived CDR1 and CDR2 are MDHEN and SYDVKM. V was pared by 10 bases and J by 8 bases, with 8 bases of the junction left unmatched. The CDR3 has 12 amino acids. As DNA, the CDR3 is TGTGCCACCGGACAGGGGCCAAGAGGCTACACCTTC. It is translated as CATGQGPRGYTF.

The rearrangement joins TRBV7-8 to TRBJ2-5; D possibly matches TRBD1 or TRBD2 (6 bases each). The V end lost 2 bases, the J end lost 11 bases, and 30 bases lay between the germline ends. CDR3 length equals 18 residues. CDR1 and CDR2 from the germline V gene are SGHVS and FQNEAQ. CDR3 in amino acids: CASSLYRVGASARNEQYF. CDR3 bases: TGTGCCAGCAGCTTATACAGGGTTGGGGCTAGCGCCCGCAATGAGCAGTACTTC.

Remarks on this clonotype: Germline is not matched at one junction end, which may reflect a read error. The gene calls are TRBV24-1 and TRBJ2-5; tentatively, D is TRBD1 or TRBD2 (6 bases each). The CDR3 is 13 amino acids. Germline CDR1 KGHDR, CDR2 SFDVKD. CDR3 amino acids: CAASEGGQETQYF. The CDR3 region has the DNA TGTGCCGCCAGTGAGGGGGGACAAGAGACCCAGTACTTC.

Here the CDR3 reads CASSAPASTDTIYF. In DNA, the CDR3 is TGTGCCAGCAGCGCGCCCGCCTCAACGGACACCATATATTTT. J is TRBJ1-3 and V is TRBV5-4; D remains ambiguous. Looked up from germline, CDR1 is SGHNT and CDR2 is YYREEE (reference sequence). Trimming cost V 4 bases and J 8 bases, with 16 bases left between them. The CDR3 is made up of 14 amino acids.